Listed here is a single T cell receptor beta chain. The PCR employed 60 Vbeta primers together with 13 Jbeta primers. Using immunoSEQ multiplex PCR, the repertoire was profiled, and TCRdb retains in-frame clones only, with some absent. The sample carries around 110,000 clones, around 74% recorded once. These data come from a study of cytomegalovirus exposure and HLA in healthy donors. The sequenced material came from PBMCs. This clonotype originated in a woman aged 18 to 35 in good health and CMV-seronegative.

The CDR3 nucleotides are TGTGCCAGCACTGGAAATCGGGAGCCCCAGCATTTT. Translated: CASTGNREPQHF. The gene calls are TRBV28 and TRBJ1-5; D not resolved. This CDR3 is built from 12 residues. Trimming pared 7 bases from V and 8 bases from J, leaving 12 bases between. Germline CDR1 is MDHEN and CDR2 is SYDVKM.